This T cell receptor (beta chain) was observed in a study of cytomegalovirus exposure and HLA in healthy donors. Trimming left V 7 bases short and J 0 bases short, with 15 bases between. Germline V lookup: CDR1 SEHNR, CDR2 FQNEAQ (reference sequence). The CDR3 runs 15 residues. On this clone itself: Its cognate antigen is unknown.

Use of 60 Vbeta and 13 Jbeta primers characterized the PCR. The data were produced by immunoSEQ multiplex PCR, yet TCRdb's version contains in-frame clones alone and is incomplete. In the table there are fewer than 200,000 clones, approximately 75% of which are singletons. General observations from the study: Researchers reportedly found TCR beta sequences accurately predicted most subjects' HLA-A and HLA-B alleles. In an earlier analysis, in 587 donors, most V segments appeared productive either ~87% or ~30% of the time.

This TCR was sampled from a girl between 10 and 17 years old in good health and CMV-seronegative. The chain recombines TRBV7-9 with TRBJ1-2, with D perhaps matching TRBD1 (5 bases). The sequencing sample was made of PBMCs. DNA of the CDR3: TGTGCCAGCATGCCAGAGCAGGGCGCTAACTATGGCTACACCTTC. Translation: CASMPEQGANYGYTF.